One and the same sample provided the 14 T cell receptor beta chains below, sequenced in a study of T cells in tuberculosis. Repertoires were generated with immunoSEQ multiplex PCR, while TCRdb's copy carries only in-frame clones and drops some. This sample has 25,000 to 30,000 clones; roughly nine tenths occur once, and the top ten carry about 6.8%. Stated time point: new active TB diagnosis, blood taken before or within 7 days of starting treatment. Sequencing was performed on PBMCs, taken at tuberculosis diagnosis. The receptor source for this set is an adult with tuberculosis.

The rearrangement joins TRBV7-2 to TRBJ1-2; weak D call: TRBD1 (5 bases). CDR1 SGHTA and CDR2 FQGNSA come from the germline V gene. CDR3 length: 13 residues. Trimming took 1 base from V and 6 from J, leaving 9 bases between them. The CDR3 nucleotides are TGTGCCAGCAGCTTAGGCAGGGAGGATGGCTACACCTTC. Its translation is CASSLGREDGYTF.

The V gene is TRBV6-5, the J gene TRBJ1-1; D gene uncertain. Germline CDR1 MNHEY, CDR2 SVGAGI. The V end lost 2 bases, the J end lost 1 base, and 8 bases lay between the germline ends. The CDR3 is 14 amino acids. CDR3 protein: CASSYDPGNTEAFF. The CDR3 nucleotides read TGTGCCAGCAGTTACGACCCAGGGAACACTGAAGCTTTCTTT.

The CDR3 sequence: CASSLGQNQETQYF. The CDR3 bases are TGCGCCAGCAGCTTGGGACAGAACCAAGAGACCCAGTACTTC. The gene calls are TRBV4-1 and TRBJ2-5; TRBD1 aligns across 7 bases. The V segment lost 5 bases and the J segment 0 bases; nucleotides outside the gene matches: 3. Per the germline V gene, CDR1 is MGHRA and CDR2 is YSYEKL. The CDR3 runs to 14 residues.

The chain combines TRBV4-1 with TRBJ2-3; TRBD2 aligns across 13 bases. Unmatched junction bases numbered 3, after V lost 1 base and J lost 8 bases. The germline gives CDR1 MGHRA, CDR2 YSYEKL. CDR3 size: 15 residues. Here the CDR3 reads CASSQGTSGGGTQYF. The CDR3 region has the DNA TGCGCCAGCAGCCAAGGGACTAGCGGGGGCGGTACGCAGTATTTT.

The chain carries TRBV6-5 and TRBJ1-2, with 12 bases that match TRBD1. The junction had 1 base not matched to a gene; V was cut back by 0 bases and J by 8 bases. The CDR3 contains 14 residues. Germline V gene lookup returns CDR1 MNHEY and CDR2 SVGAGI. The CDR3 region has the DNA TGTGCCAGCAGTTACTCCGGGACAGGGGGCGGCTACACCTTC. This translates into CASSYSGTGGGYTF.

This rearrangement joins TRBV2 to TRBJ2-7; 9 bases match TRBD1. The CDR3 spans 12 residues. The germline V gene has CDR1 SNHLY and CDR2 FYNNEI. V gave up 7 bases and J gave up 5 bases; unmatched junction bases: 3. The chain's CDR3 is CASIRQGDEQYF. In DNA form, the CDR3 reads TGTGCCAGCATCAGACAGGGGGACGAGCAGTACTTC.

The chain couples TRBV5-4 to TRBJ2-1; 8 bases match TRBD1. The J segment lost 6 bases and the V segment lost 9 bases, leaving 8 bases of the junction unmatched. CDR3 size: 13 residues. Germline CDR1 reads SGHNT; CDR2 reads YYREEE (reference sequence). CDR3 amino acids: CATPGQALNEQFF. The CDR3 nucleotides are TGTGCCACTCCGGGACAGGCCCTCAATGAGCAGTTCTTC.

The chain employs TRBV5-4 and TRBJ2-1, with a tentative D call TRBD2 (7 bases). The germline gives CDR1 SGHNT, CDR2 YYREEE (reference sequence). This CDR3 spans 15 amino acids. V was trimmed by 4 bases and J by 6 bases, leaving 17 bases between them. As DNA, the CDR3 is TGTGCCAGCAGCCATGGGGGGGGCACCGGCAATGAGCAGTTCTTC. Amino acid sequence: CASSHGGGTGNEQFF.

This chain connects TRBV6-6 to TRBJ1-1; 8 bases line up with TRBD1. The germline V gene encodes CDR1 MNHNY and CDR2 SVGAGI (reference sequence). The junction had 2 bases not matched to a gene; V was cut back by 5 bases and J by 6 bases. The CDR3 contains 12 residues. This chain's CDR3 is CASSGQGPEAFF. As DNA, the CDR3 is TGTGCCAGCAGTGGACAGGGACCTGAAGCTTTCTTT.

CDR3 loop: CASSPQTGMNTEAFF. Here the CDR3 DNA reads TGTGCCAGCAGCCCTCAGACAGGGATGAACACTGAAGCTTTCTTT. V usage is TRBV7-2 and J usage is TRBJ1-1; 7 bases are a match to TRBD1. The CDR3 runs 15 residues. Per germline, CDR1 SGHTA and CDR2 FQGNSA. J was trimmed by 0 bases and V by 5 bases; bases with no gene match: 6.

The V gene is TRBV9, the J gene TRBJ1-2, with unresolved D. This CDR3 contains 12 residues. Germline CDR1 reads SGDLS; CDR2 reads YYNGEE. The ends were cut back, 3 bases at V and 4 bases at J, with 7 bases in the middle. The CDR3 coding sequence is TGTGCCAGCAGCGCCCTTAGCTATGGCTACACCTTC. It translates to CASSALSYGYTF.

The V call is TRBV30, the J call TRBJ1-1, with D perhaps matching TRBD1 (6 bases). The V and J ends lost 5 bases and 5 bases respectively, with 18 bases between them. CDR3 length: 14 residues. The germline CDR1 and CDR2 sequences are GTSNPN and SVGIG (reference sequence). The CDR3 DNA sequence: TGTGCCTGGCTATCACAGGGTAGTGCAACTGAAGCTTTCTTT. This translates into CAWLSQGSATEAFF.

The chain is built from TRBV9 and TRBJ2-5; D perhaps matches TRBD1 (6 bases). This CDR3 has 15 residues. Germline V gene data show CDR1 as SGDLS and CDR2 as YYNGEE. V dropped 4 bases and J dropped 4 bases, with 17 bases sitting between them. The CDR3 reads CASSSRDRLRETQYF. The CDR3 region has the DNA TGTGCCAGCAGCTCTAGAGACAGGCTTCGAGAGACCCAGTACTTC.

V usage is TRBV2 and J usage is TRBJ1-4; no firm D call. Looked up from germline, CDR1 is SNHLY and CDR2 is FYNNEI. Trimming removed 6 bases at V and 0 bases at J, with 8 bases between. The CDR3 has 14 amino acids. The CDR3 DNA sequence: TGTGCCAGCAGCCTCTATGCAACTAATGAAAAACTGTTTTTT. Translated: CASSLYATNEKLFF.